This T cell receptor beta chain appears in the sequencing data of a study of T cell repertoires in cytomegalovirus infection. Across the whole study: Both CMV infection and a matching HLA type were indicated by public TCR beta signatures. General study points: HLA-C-restricted CMV-specific TCR beta clonotypes were dominant in the ex vivo response. Pooled public TCR beta family frequency picked out CMV carriers with the relevant HLA.

Each CDR3 protein is one row after TCRdb ran MiXCR on the reads. The sample yields under 200,000 distinct CDR3 sequences, 7.5% to 10% seen once. This clonotype appeared a few times. Its antigen is not identified. The CDR3 runs to 14 residues. V gave up 6 bases and J gave up 3 bases; unmatched junction bases: 5. CDR1 ENHRY and CDR2 SYGVKD come from the germline V gene. This receptor was identified in a human donor in good health (CMV status not recorded). Some clones in this sample may be carry-over from other donors' samples. Sequencing was carried out using PBMCs. The chain combines TRBV10-3 with TRBJ2-5; 9 positions agree with TRBD1. In nucleotides, the CDR3 is TGTGCCATCAGAGAGGGACAGGGAAAAGAGACCCAGTACTTC. Its translation: CAIREGQGKETQYF.